What follows is one T cell receptor beta chain and its context. The antigen is undetermined. The sample belongs to a study of cytomegalovirus exposure and HLA in healthy donors. Looking at the study overall: In a previous analysis, approximately 110 million unique TCR beta sequences were found from roughly 200 million T cells. Points from the study as a whole: In a later analysis, HLA-associated TCR beta chains were more clonally expanded than equally common others.

PCR used 60 Vbeta primers and 13 Jbeta primers. Sequenced by immunoSEQ multiplex PCR; TCRdb stores in-frame clones only, minus some. Here the sample spans 100,000 or so clones, around 84% being singletons. Germline V lookup: CDR1 LGHNT, CDR2 FRNRAP. With 10 bases clipped from V and 5 bases from J, the junction kept 9 bases outside the gene matches. This CDR3 is built from 13 residues. The donors (healthy individuals) were bone marrow donors. This TCR derives from a man aged 18-30 years in good health and CMV-seronegative. What was sequenced was PBMCs. The rearrangement uses TRBV12-5 and TRBJ2-7, with 9 positions matching TRBD1. The CDR3 nucleotides read TGTGCTAATCCTCCCGGGACAGGGAACGAGCAGTACTTC. This gives the protein CANPPGTGNEQYF.